One and the same sample provided the 23 T cell receptor beta chains below, sequenced in a study of blood T cell repertoires in COVID-19. Produced via immunoSEQ multiplex PCR; TCRdb's table is partial and in-frame only. The sample holds 200,000 to 250,000 clones; about 85% are singletons and the top ten take under 3.5%. The material sequenced was peripheral blood. The receptors stem from a man in his fifties or sixties who had recovered from COVID-19.

The chain recombines TRBV5-4 with TRBJ2-5; 7 nucleotides match TRBD1. This CDR3 is 15 amino acids long. V shed 4 bases and J 4 bases; nucleotides not matched to a gene: 10. Germline V gives CDR1 SGHNT, CDR2 YYREEE (reference sequence). This CDR3 is CASSLELDRVETQYF. The CDR3 nucleotides are TGTGCCAGCAGCCTAGAACTAGACAGGGTAGAGACCCAGTACTTC.

This chain links TRBV19 with TRBJ2-2, with TRBD1 matching 7 bases. CDR3 length equals 15 residues. J gave up 2 bases and V 6 bases, and 6 bases lay outside the gene matches. Germline assignment: CDR1 LNHDA and CDR2 SQIVND (reference sequence). The CDR3 DNA is TGTGCCAGTAGGGTTTGGACAGGTAACACCGGGGAGCTGTTTTTT. Protein product: CASRVWTGNTGELFF.

The rearrangement uses TRBV4-2 and TRBJ2-1; 13 positions match TRBD2. CDR3 length equals 16 residues. CDR1 is LGHNA and CDR2 is YNFKEQ in the germline V gene. The V segment lost 1 base and the J segment 9 bases; nucleotides outside the gene matches: 6. In DNA form, the CDR3 reads TGTGCCAGCAGCCAAGGGACTAGCGGGAGAAGTGGTGAGCAGTTCTTC. Translating gives CASSQGTSGRSGEQFF.

The chain recombines TRBV19 with TRBJ2-7; tentatively, D is TRBD1 (6 bases). CDR3 length: 13 residues. The germline gives CDR1 LNHDA, CDR2 SQIVND (reference sequence). Deletions cut 4 bases from V and 2 bases from J, with 9 bases between. In DNA, the CDR3 is TGTGCCAGTAGTACGACAGGAGCCTACGAGCAGTACTTC. Residues: CASSTTGAYEQYF.

The genes are TRBV10-3 and TRBJ2-3; TRBD1 matches at 9 bases. The CDR3 extends over 15 amino acids. The V gene end was trimmed by 6 bases and the J gene end by 2 bases; junction bases not matched to a gene: 6. Germline loops: CDR1 ENHRY, CDR2 SYGVKD. The CDR3 nucleotides read TGTGCCATCAGCCCGGGACAGGGTGCCACAGATACGCAGTATTTT. Its protein product is CAISPGQGATDTQYF.

The chain uses TRBV5-8 and TRBJ2-3; no reliable D call. Germline assignment: CDR1 SGHTS and CDR2 YDEGEE. The V and J ends lost 7 bases and 2 bases respectively, with 20 bases between them. The CDR3 is 16 residues long. The CDR3 nucleotides are TGTGCCAGCGCCAGCGACCGGGTCGCGTACACAGATACGCAGTATTTT. Protein: CASASDRVAYTDTQYF.

V is TRBV7-8 and J is TRBJ1-5; D is ambiguous. Trimming removed 3 bases at V and 0 bases at J, with 12 bases between. The CDR3 consists of 16 residues. Germline CDR1 reads SGHVS; CDR2 reads FQNEAQ. CDR3 residues: CASSLGEAYSNQPQHF. The CDR3 DNA is TGTGCCAGCAGCTTGGGTGAGGCATATAGCAATCAGCCCCAGCATTTT. The full variable domain, with the rest looked up from reference TRBV7-8 and TRBJ1-5, is GAGVSQSPRYKVAKRGQDVALRCDPISGHVSLFWYQQALGQGPEFLTYFQNEAQLDKSGLPSDRFFAERPEGSVSTLKIQRTQQEDSAVYLCASSLGEAYSNQPQHFGDGTRLSIL.

The rearrangement joins TRBV5-3 to TRBJ1-1; possible D gene TRBD1, 5 bases. TRBV5-3 is recorded as an ORF, its role being uncertain. The CDR3 totals 14 residues. V was shortened by 0 bases and J by 0 bases, with 6 bases between the two germline ends. The CDR3 nucleotides are TGTGCCAGAAGCTTGGACAGGATGAACACTGAAGCTTTCTTT. This gives the protein CARSLDRMNTEAFF.

This chain uses TRBV5-5 with TRBJ2-2, with 7 positions matching TRBD2. This CDR3 has 16 amino acids. V shed 7 bases, J shed 4 bases, and the junction held 13 bases outside the gene matches. Germline CDR1 reads SGHKS; CDR2 reads YYEKEE (reference sequence). The chain's CDR3 is CASATRAASGTGELFF. CDR3 sequence (DNA): TGTGCCAGCGCGACAAGAGCGGCTAGCGGCACCGGGGAGCTGTTTTTT. The full variable domain, rest sourced from reference TRBV5-5 and TRBJ2-2, is DAGVTQSPTHLIKTRGQQVTLRCSPISGHKSVSWYQQVLGQGPQFIFQYYEKEERGRGNFPDRFSARQFPNYSSELNVNALLLGDSALYLCASATRAASGTGELFFGEGSRLTVL.

This chain connects TRBV28 to TRBJ1-2; 7 bases match TRBD1. Germline V gene data show CDR1 as MDHEN and CDR2 as SYDVKM. The CDR3 extends over 14 amino acids. V shed 2 bases, J shed 4 bases, and the junction held 4 bases outside the gene matches. CDR3 in DNA: TGTGCCAGCAGTTTAAGGGGGCTTGGCTATGGCTACACCTTC. Protein: CASSLRGLGYGYTF.

J is TRBJ2-7 and V is TRBV7-8; 16 bases match TRBD2. Germline CDR1 SGHVS, CDR2 FQNEAQ. There are 17 residues in the CDR3. V trimming: 2 bases; J trimming: 4 bases; junction bases outside the gene matches: 5. The CDR3: CASSLMGLAGGQYEQYF. The CDR3 DNA reads TGTGCCAGCAGCTTAATGGGACTAGCGGGAGGGCAATACGAGCAGTACTTC.

The CDR3 sequence is CASSFRSGSLGETQYF. CDR3 DNA sequence: TGTGCCAGCAGCTTCAGAAGCGGGAGTCTTGGAGAGACCCAGTACTTC. The chain carries TRBV7-9 and TRBJ2-5; 8 nucleotides align to TRBD2. The CDR3 runs to 16 residues. CDR1 and CDR2 (germline): SEHNR, FQNEAQ (reference sequence). The V and J ends lost 3 bases and 4 bases, in that order; junction bases with no gene match: 10.

This clone was counted a single time. The chain carries TRBV6-5 and TRBJ1-5; 9 nucleotides agree with TRBD1. Germline-derived CDR1 and CDR2 are MNHEY and SVGAGI. There are 14 residues in the CDR3. Trimming cost V 5 bases and J 6 bases; bases outside gene matches: 5. CDR3: CASSPDRGGQPQHF. CDR3 in DNA: TGTGCCAGCAGTCCTGACAGGGGGGGTCAGCCCCAGCATTTT.

Here the CDR3 DNA reads TGTGCCAGCAGCCCCGGGACAGGGGTAAACGAGCAGTACTTC. Translating it yields CASSPGTGVNEQYF. V gene TRBV11-3 combines with J gene TRBJ2-7; 10 nucleotides line up with TRBD1. V was clipped by 5 bases and J by 5 bases; unmatched bases: 6. The CDR3 has 14 residues. Germline loops: CDR1 SGHNT, CDR2 YENEEA.

This clone showed up just a few times. At the DNA level, this CDR3 is encoded by other sequences in the same sample as well. The chain has TRBV7-2 and TRBJ1-5; D not certain. Trimming left V 2 bases short and J 3 bases short, with 5 bases between. Germline loops: CDR1 SGHTA, CDR2 FQGNSA. The CDR3 is 13 residues long. The CDR3 DNA follows: TGTGCCAGCAGCTTATCGTTCAATCAGCCCCAGCATTTT. It specifies CASSLSFNQPQHF.

The rearrangement uses TRBV18 and TRBJ1-2; the D gene is possibly TRBD1 (6 bases). The CDR3 sequence is 17 residues long. Germline values: CDR1 KGHSH, CDR2 LQKENI. Trimming stripped 4 bases from V and 4 bases from J, with 22 bases between. The CDR3 region is CASSLSSYREGFYGYTF. In nucleotides, the CDR3 is TGTGCCAGCTCACTAAGTTCTTACAGGGAAGGCTTCTATGGCTACACCTTC.

The chain's CDR3 is CSASRGGGGETQYF. Written as DNA, the CDR3 is TGCAGTGCTAGTAGAGGGGGAGGGGGAGAGACCCAGTACTTC. This chain links TRBV20-1 with TRBJ2-5; tentative D call: TRBD2 (7 bases). V lost 3 bases, J lost 4 bases, and 15 bases lay in between. The CDR3 covers 14 residues. The germline CDR1 and CDR2 sequences are DFQATT and SNEGSKA (reference sequence).

This clone was counted a single time. This rearrangement joins TRBV10-1 to TRBJ2-1; TRBD2 matches at 8 bases. The CDR3 covers 19 residues. Germline CDR1 is WNHNN and CDR2 is SYGVQD (reference sequence). Trimming cost V 8 bases and J 4 bases; bases outside gene matches: 22. The CDR3 nucleotides read TGCGCCAGCCCAAGGTCAAAGGTCCCTCGGACTAGCCGATACAATGAGCAGTTCTTC. This codes for CASPRSKVPRTSRYNEQFF.

V gene TRBV6-1 combines with J gene TRBJ2-3; 10 nucleotides match TRBD2. This CDR3 contains 18 residues. Trimming took 0 bases from V and 7 from J; bases not matched to a gene: 13. CDR1 MNHNS and CDR2 SASEGT come from the germline V gene. CDR3 sequence (DNA): TGTGCCAGCAGTGAAGCCCCCTGGGCTAGCGGGAGTAGGCATACGCAGTATTTT. It codes for CASSEAPWASGSRHTQYF.

This chain joins TRBV7-6 and TRBJ2-7; D not resolved. The CDR3 totals 12 residues. The V end lost 2 bases, the J end lost 6 bases, and 8 bases lay between the germline ends. The germline V gene has CDR1 SGHVS and CDR2 FNYEAQ. CDR3: CASSLFGGEQYF. The DNA for the CDR3 is TGTGCCAGCAGCTTATTTGGCGGCGAGCAGTACTTC.

This clone turned up a few times. The CDR3 coding sequence is TGTGCCAGCATTGGGAGGAGCAATCAGCCCCAGCATTTT. Translated, it gives CASIGRSNQPQHF. The V gene is TRBV6-6, the J gene TRBJ1-5; D is uncertain. This CDR3 is 13 amino acids long. The V and J ends lost 7 bases and 1 base respectively, with 8 bases between them. CDR1 and CDR2 (germline): MNHNY, SVGAGI (reference sequence).

This chain joins TRBV11-2 and TRBJ2-7, with D possibly being TRBD1 (6 bases). With 5 bases removed from V and 0 bases from J, the gap between germline ends came to 14 bases. CDR1 SGHAT and CDR2 FQNNGV come from the germline V gene. This CDR3 contains 15 residues. CDR3 sequence: CASSPEGQRSYEQYF. The CDR3 DNA reads as TGTGCCAGCAGCCCCGAGGGACAACGCTCCTACGAGCAGTACTTC.

This clone was seen once. Written as DNA, the CDR3 is TGTGCCAGCGCTGGGGGACAAAGCTCTGGAAACACCATATATTTT. This translates into CASAGGQSSGNTIYF. The rearrangement links TRBV28 to TRBJ1-3, with a tentative D call TRBD1 (6 bases). This CDR3 is built from 15 residues. V lost 8 bases to trimming and J lost 0 bases, with 14 bases between them. Germline values: CDR1 MDHEN, CDR2 SYDVKM.